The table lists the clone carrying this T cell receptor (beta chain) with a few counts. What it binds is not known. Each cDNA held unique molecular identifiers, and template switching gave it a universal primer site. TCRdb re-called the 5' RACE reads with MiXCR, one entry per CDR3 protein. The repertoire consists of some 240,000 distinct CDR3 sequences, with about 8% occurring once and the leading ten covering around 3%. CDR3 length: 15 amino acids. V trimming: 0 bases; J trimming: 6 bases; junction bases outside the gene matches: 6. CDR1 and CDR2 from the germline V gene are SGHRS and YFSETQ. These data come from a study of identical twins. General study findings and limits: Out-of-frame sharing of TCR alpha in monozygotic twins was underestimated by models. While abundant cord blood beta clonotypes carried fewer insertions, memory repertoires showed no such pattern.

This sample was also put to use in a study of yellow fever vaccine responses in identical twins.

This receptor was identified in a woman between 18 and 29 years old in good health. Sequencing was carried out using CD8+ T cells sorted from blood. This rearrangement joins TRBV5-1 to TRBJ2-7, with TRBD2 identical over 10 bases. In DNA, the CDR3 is TGCGCCAGCAGCTTGGTGGAGGGACTAGCGCGCGAGCAGTACTTC. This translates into CASSLVEGLAREQYF.